The T cell receptor beta chain described here comes from a study of shared clonotypes between healthy human individuals. On the study more broadly: A donor's plate count was three for CD4 naive and three for CD4 memory; CD8 naive had two and CD8 memory one. Study findings and constraints: Relative to clonotypes present in all four donors, those not shared had lower generation probabilities.

The authors ran the assay at deep level. Sequenced by immunoSEQ multiplex PCR; TCRdb stores in-frame clones only, minus some. There are 2 million to 2.5 million clones in the sample; over 85% occur only once, and about 0.37% lies in the top ten. V lost 6 bases, J lost 0 bases, and 8 bases stayed unmatched. CDR3 size: 16 residues. Looked up from germline, CDR1 is SNHLY and CDR2 is FYNNEI. Points on this clone: Its antigen is not identified.

Sequenced: naive CD4+ T cells from PBMCs. Subset indicated: CD45RA+ positively selected. The source is a man aged 18 to 35 in good health. Some clones in this sample may be carry-over from other donors' samples. The V call is TRBV2, the J call TRBJ1-3; TRBD1 aligns across 7 bases. DNA for the CDR3: TGTGCCAGCAGCGCTCAACAGGGGACCTCTGGAAACACCATATATTTT. As protein: CASSAQQGTSGNTIYF. The full variable domain, in which reference TRBV2 and TRBJ1-3 provide the parts outside the CDR3, is EPEVTQTPSHQVTQMGQEVILRCVPISNHLYFYWYRQILGQKVEFLVSFYNNEISEKSEIFDDQFSVERPDGSNFTLKIRSTKLEDSAMYFCASSAQQGTSGNTIYFGEGSWLTVV.